This T cell receptor (beta chain) was sequenced in a study of blood T cell repertoires in COVID-19. The table lists this clone with a few counts. The CDR3 runs to 13 residues. The germline V and J ends were trimmed by 6 bases and 10 bases, with 16 bases remaining between them. Using immunoSEQ multiplex PCR, the repertoire was profiled, and TCRdb retains in-frame clones only, with some absent. Here the sample spans a few hundred thousand clones, about 87% being singletons. The sequence was collected from an older man with acute or convalescent COVID-19. The sequencing sample was made of peripheral blood. This chain uses TRBV12-3 or TRBV12-4 with TRBJ1-3, with no clear D. Here the CDR3 reads CASSQLGSATIYF. The DNA for the CDR3 is TGTGCCAGCAGCCAACTTGGTTCAGCGACCATATATTTT.